What follows are 7 T cell receptor beta chains derived from one specimen sequenced in a study of blood T cell repertoires in COVID-19. Produced via immunoSEQ multiplex PCR; TCRdb's table is partial and in-frame only. The profile shows about 86,000 clones, roughly 82% of them singletons. The sample was peripheral blood. Receptor source: a woman of 80 years or more with acute or convalescent COVID-19.

This chain uses TRBV10-3 with TRBJ2-3, with a weak D call TRBD2 (5 bases). Germline V gene data show CDR1 as ENHRY and CDR2 as SYGVKD. The V end lost 7 bases, the J end lost 5 bases, and 13 bases lay between the germline ends. The CDR3 loop spans 13 amino acids. In DNA, the CDR3 is TGTGCCATCATGGAGGATTCGGTAGATACGCAGTATTTT. Translating it yields CAIMEDSVDTQYF.

V usage is TRBV4-1 and J usage is TRBJ1-1; D gene ambiguous. This CDR3 contains 15 residues. Trimming removed 6 bases at V and 0 bases at J, with 14 bases between. The germline CDR1 and CDR2 sequences are MGHRA and YSYEKL. The DNA of the CDR3 is TGCGCCAGCAGTCACCGGGATACACTGAACACTGAAGCTTTCTTT. Translating gives CASSHRDTLNTEAFF.

The rearrangement joins TRBV27 to TRBJ2-7; 7 bases are a match to TRBD1. From germline, CDR1 is MNHEY and CDR2 SMNVEV (reference sequence). V was pared by 5 bases and J by 3 bases, with 16 bases of the junction left unmatched. CDR3 size: 17 residues. The chain's CDR3 is CASSPSLYRGPNYEQYF. The CDR3 DNA follows: TGTGCCAGCAGTCCATCCCTTTACAGGGGCCCCAACTACGAGCAGTACTTC.

The chain uses TRBV28 and TRBJ1-2; possibly TRBD1 for D (6 bases). The germline V gene encodes CDR1 MDHEN and CDR2 SYDVKM. The CDR3 has 13 amino acids. Trimming stripped 4 bases from V and 2 bases from J, with 8 bases between. The CDR3 loop is CASSSGENYGYTF. Written as DNA, the CDR3 is TGTGCCAGCAGTTCAGGGGAAAACTATGGCTACACCTTC.

The chain links TRBV28 to TRBJ1-4, with a weak D call TRBD1 (6 bases). The CDR3 covers 13 residues. Looked up from germline, CDR1 is MDHEN and CDR2 is SYDVKM. V shed 8 bases and J shed 7 bases, with 14 bases lying between them. CDR3 loop: CASSGTTSEKLFF. The DNA of the CDR3 is TGTGCCAGCTCCGGGACAACAAGTGAAAAACTGTTTTTT.

This clone was observed once. This sequence joins TRBV5-6 and TRBJ1-1, with D perhaps TRBD1 (5 bases). The CDR3 consists of 15 residues. From germline, CDR1 is SGHDT and CDR2 YYEEEE. V dropped 4 bases and J dropped 0 bases, with 13 bases sitting between them. As DNA, the CDR3 is TGTGCCAGCAGCGGGGGGTCTCCCATGAACACTGAAGCTTTCTTT. Encoded protein: CASSGGSPMNTEAFF.

V is TRBV11-1 and J is TRBJ2-3; 8 bases agree with TRBD2. V shed 6 bases, J shed 4 bases, and the junction held 6 bases outside the gene matches. The CDR3 is made up of 14 amino acids. In germline, CDR1 is SGHAT, CDR2 FQDESV (reference sequence). CDR3 in amino acids: CASSIGTRADTQYF. The CDR3 DNA sequence: TGTGCCAGCAGTATCGGGACTAGGGCAGATACGCAGTATTTT.